This T cell receptor beta chain was sequenced for a study of cytomegalovirus exposure and HLA in healthy donors (dated by TCRdb to about 2017). General notes on the study: According to an earlier analysis of 550 to 700 of the donors, about 179 million T cells yielded 120 million or so unique TCR beta sequences and about 300 Gb of sequence data. On average, 235,054 unique TCR beta nucleotide sequences were sequenced per donor among about 400 genotyped donors of the cohort, with roughly 18% of those sequences being non-productive. All discovery cohort repertoires had been generated using a single sequencing platform. Because of strong linkage in the cohort, five DR-DQ haplotypes were treated as single units for association and clustering. To predict cytomegalovirus infection status, the study brought together high-throughput TCR immunosequencing, statistical association of individual TCRs with disease status, and machine learning. The T cell repertoires of around 670 subjects were profiled by immunosequencing and related to cytomegalovirus serostatus. In addition to the first cohort of around 670 subjects, a separate validation cohort of 130 or so different subjects was used. HLA typing covered class I and class II loci at four-digit resolution. Rather than using new phenotypic data, the later analysis identified candidate immune exposures from TCR beta sequences and from how often those sequences occurred across donors. In an earlier analysis of a few hundred of the donors, high-throughput TCR beta sequencing was used to judge whether each TCR beta V gene segment behaved as functional or pseudogenic. Among the roughly 400 genotyped donors, 81% belonged to the genetic ancestry cluster associated with self-reported Caucasian donors. A later genetic analysis used genome-wide SNP genotypes for about 65% of the roughly 700 donors, treating that subset as a discovery cohort. Typing coverage differed by locus: A, B, C, DRB1 and DQB1 were typed in about 629-640 donors, DQA1 in about 510, DPA1 in some 600, and DPB1 in 400 to 480. The study was designed to test whether signatures of past pathogen exposure could be identified by cataloging public T cell receptors. Donor age, sex, ethnicity and CMV serostatus were compiled alongside the repertoire data. An early release that covered fewer than 750 HLA-typed donors contained around 300 gigabases of sequencing data and about 93 million unique TCR sequences. To study patterns of TCR occurrence, a later analysis re-analyzed previously published TCR beta repertoires from 600 to 750 donors and added high-resolution HLA genotyping. The research as a whole found: Compared with the roughly 700-donor mean, donors in an Asian-associated ancestry cluster had fewer N-insertions in productive TCRs, according to a later genetic analysis. In a later analysis, most CMV-associated TCR beta chains were found to appear HLA-restricted, with HLA associations seemingly driven largely by CMV exposure. For the cohort, immune exposure information was limited to CMV serostatus. Three of the identified cytomegalovirus-associated TCR beta chains were confirmed in vitro to be specific for cytomegalovirus antigens. Because counts were too low, 15 to 20 rarely observed V segments, including chromosome 9 orphons, were excluded from the earlier analysis of around 590 of the donors. In a later analysis, HLA-associated TCR beta chains showed more clonal expansion and lower generation probabilities than non-associated chains that were equally common. Most TCR sequences were observed very rarely across donors, whereas some public TCRs were present in many individuals. Specific HLA alleles were associated with about 17,000 TCR beta sequences at a false discovery rate of 0.05 in a later analysis. When HLA alleles, especially DR and DQ, strongly co-occurred, TCR associations were difficult to assign to individual alleles. The classifier was reported to diagnose cytomegalovirus status with high specificity and sensitivity in both the original cohort and the validation cohort. V-gene and J-gene trimming of TCR beta chains was associated with a missense DCLRE1C variant in a later genetic analysis, and the association was replicated in an independent cohort. Some IMGT-functional V segments, including TRBV6-2 and TRBV6-3, could not be distinguished by the 87-base-pair reads and were therefore excluded. According to a later analysis, TCR association rates differed among HLA loci, with DRB1 alleles showing the most associated TCRs and HLA-C alleles showing the fewest. Linkage disequilibrium might explain the correlated functional status among segregating V segments, but an unknown experimental factor could not be ruled out. Sequencing depth was assumed to be roughly uniform across donors in the presence/absence analyses, though that assumption may not hold. A further reported finding was that TCR beta sequences accurately predicted the HLA-A and HLA-B alleles for most subjects in the first cohort. The authors suggested that the approach could potentially be generalized to other disease states and immunological phenotypes. Several of the top co-occurrence clusters appeared to be linked to parvovirus B19, influenza, CMV and Epstein-Barr virus, according to a later analysis. In an earlier analysis of 450 to 750 of the donors, most TCR beta V segments appeared in productive rearrangements about 90% or about 30% of the time, broadly matching IMGT annotations. Because HLA typing was missing for some donors at each locus, association tests included only the typed subset. A cluster of highly shared sequence variants was judged likely to be a technical artifact of the sequencing pipeline. In this cohort, only TCR beta chains were sequenced, and detectable features were limited by the absence of alpha or paired-chain data. A total of 150 or so TCR beta chains were listed by the study as associated with cytomegalovirus.

Library generation was performed with the immunoSEQ multiplex PCR assay. For the multiplex PCR, a mixture combining 60 forward primers for TCR Vbeta segments and 13 reverse primers for TCR Jbeta segments was used. The CDR3 region of rearranged TCR beta genes was amplified from genomic DNA by a multiplex PCR assay. The amplified TCR beta libraries were sequenced on the Illumina HiSeq System as 87-base-pair reads. Concerning the study's data processing: In a later analysis, tens of millions of unique TCR beta chains were counted across the 666 repertoires, and around 10 million of these chains were shared by at least two donors. Raw reads were error-corrected and collapsed into unique sequences with a nearest-neighbor algorithm that merged closely related sequences to remove PCR and sequencing errors. Alignment of CDR3 sequences to IMGT reference sequences was used to assign V, D and J gene segments. For a sequence to be retained, a match of at least six nucleotides to both a V gene segment and a J gene segment was required. Rearrangements were classified as productive when the CDR3 lacked stop codons and remained in frame with V and J, and all other rearrangements were classified as non-productive. Following IMGT convention, CDR3 was defined as the stretch from the second conserved V-encoded cysteine up to the conserved J-encoded phenylalanine. The earlier analysis of some 550 of the donors excluded any sequence lacking an unambiguous match to a single V gene segment. In an earlier analysis of 500 to 750 of the donors, V segments were called functional above 56.7% productive rearrangements and were called segregating when the between-donor standard deviation exceeded 5%. To diagnose cytomegalovirus status from the catalog of TCR beta chain sequences, a statistical classification framework was built. In a later analysis, TCR nucleotide sequences were compared against IMGT/GENE-DB human TR gene sequences so that V and J genes could be assigned. In a later analysis, CDR3 sequences and most-parsimonious VDJ recombination scenarios were assigned using the TCRdist pipeline. In a later analysis, each TCR beta chain was defined by its CDR3 amino acid sequence together with its V-gene family, and reads without a unique V-gene family were excluded. A later analysis removed over 500 highly shared, low-generation-probability nucleotide sequences to deal with suspected cross-contamination and a sequencing artifact. In a later analysis, a clonal expansion index was calculated for each public chain from normalized within-repertoire ranks of inferred template counts. Generation probabilities in a later analysis came from a VDJ recombination model fitted to out-of-frame rearrangements, and those results were checked against IGoR. In a later analysis, hypergeometric tests were used to score TCR-TCR, TCR-HLA and TCR-CMV co-occurrence, with a repertoire-size bias correction applied to TCR pairs. In a later analysis, false discovery rates were estimated by permuting HLA or CMV assignments 20 times. In a later analysis, co-occurring TCRs were grouped using DBSCAN, and TCRdist sequence similarity was added for clustering within HLA-allele-positive subsets. For co-occurrence clustering, repertoires with fewer than 30,000 or more than 120,000 public chains were excluded, along with roughly 5 repertoires with anomalous nucleotide sharing. TCRdb retrieved this table from immuneACCESS and kept in-frame rearrangements only. Not all clones are present; in checked studies, unresolved V genes account for under half, and no reason is known for the remainder. V and J calls plus clone size are reproduced from that table; the DNA served to infer D and trimming. Across this sample there are 150,000 to 200,000 clones, with approximately 75% seen only once. Approximately 2.1% of the sample is in the top ten clones.

Note on this clone: The specificity of this receptor is unknown. Base quality data are lacking; no much larger clone is found one base away.

V is pruned by 0 bases and J by 1 base, leaving 2 bases of the junction without a gene match. The CDR3 covers 16 residues, taking in both the cysteine and the phenylalanine. Only the CDR3 DNA is retained, 48 bases long and in frame from the first base. CDR1 SGHRS and CDR2 YFSETQ are derived from the germline V gene. The cohort comprised 670 or so healthy bone marrow donors. At the time of sampling, all cohort members were nominally healthy, though unrecorded immune exposures were likely present. The donor tested CMV seropositive and was one of the 289 seropositive cohort members. Each donor provided a peripheral blood sample, and peripheral blood mononuclear cells were used for TCR beta sequencing. Genomic DNA extraction from the blood cell samples was performed with the Qiagen DNeasy Blood Extraction Kit.

Sequencing was performed on PBMCs. This clonotype was obtained from a man aged 50 to 59 in good health and CMV-seropositive. The rearranged segments are TRBV5-1 and TRBJ2-2; 8 bases in between match TRBD2. DNA sequence: TGCGCCAGCAGCTTGGTCACTAGCGGGAACACCGGGGAGCTGTTTTTT. This gives the protein CASSLVTSGNTGELFF.